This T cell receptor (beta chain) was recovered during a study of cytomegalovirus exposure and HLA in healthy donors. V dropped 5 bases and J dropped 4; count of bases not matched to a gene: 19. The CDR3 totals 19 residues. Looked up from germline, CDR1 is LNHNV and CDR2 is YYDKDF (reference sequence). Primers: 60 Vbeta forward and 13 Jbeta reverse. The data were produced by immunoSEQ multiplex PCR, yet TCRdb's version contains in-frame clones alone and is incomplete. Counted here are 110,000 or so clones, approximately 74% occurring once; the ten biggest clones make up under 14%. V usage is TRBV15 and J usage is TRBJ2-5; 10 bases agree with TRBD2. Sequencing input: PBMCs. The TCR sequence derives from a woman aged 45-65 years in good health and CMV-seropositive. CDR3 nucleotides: TGTGCCACCAGCCTAGCTTTTGGACTAGCGGCGGGGGCCATAGAGACCCAGTACTTC. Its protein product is CATSLAFGLAAGAIETQYF.